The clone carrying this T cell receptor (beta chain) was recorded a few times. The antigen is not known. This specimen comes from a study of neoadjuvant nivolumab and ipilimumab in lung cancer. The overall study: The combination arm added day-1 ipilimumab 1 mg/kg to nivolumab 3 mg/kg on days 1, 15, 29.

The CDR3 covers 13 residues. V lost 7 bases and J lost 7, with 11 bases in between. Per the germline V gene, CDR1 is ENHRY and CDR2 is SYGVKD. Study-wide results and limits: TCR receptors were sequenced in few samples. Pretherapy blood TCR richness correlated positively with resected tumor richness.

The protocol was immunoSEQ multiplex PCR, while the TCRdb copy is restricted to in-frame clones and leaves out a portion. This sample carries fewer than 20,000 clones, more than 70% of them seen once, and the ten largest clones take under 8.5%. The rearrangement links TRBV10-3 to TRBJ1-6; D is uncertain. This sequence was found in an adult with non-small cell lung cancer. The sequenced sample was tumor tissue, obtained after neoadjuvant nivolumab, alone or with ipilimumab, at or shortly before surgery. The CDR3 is CAIKYEKNSPLHF. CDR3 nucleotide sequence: TGTGCCATCAAGTATGAGAAGAATTCACCCCTCCACTTT.